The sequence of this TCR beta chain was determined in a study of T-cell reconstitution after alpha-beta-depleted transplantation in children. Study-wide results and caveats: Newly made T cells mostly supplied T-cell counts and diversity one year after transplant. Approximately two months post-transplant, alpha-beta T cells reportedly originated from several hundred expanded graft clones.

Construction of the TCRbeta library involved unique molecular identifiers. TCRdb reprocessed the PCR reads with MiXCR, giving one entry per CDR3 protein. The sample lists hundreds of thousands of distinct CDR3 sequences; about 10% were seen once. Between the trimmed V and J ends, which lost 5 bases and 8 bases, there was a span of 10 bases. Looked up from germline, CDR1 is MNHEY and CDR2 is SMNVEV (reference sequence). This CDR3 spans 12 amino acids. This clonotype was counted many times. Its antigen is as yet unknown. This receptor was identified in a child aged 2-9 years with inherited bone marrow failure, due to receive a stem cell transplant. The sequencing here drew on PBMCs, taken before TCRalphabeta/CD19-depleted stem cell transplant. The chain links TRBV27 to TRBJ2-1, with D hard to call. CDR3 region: CASSPQLDEQFF. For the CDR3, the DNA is TGTGCCAGCAGTCCCCAACTGGATGAGCAGTTCTTC.